Given below is one TCR beta chain in context. The antigen is undetermined. The gene names here belong to mouse. Read coverage stops 1 residue before the CDR3 terminus; the germline J gene supplies the remainder. Germline V gene lookup returns CDR1 NSHNY and CDR2 SYGAGN. The length of the CDR3 is 14 residues. J gave up 3 bases and V 5 bases, and 6 bases lay outside the gene matches. The sample comes from a study of tissue T cells after allogeneic stem cell transplantation. General observations from the study: Limitations included a small, clinically heterogeneous cohort and limited sampling depth. Only a limited share of tissue TCRs appeared in blood or spleen. Shared clones across patients were few; motif clustering revealed tissue-specific shared signatures.

This sample's time point: mouse harvest day 7 after allogeneic transplant. Tail vein injection delivered 10^7 T-cell-depleted bone marrow cells and 10^6 splenic CD5+ T cells. TCRbeta CDR3 was sequenced at survey depth with template counts. The repertoire was sequenced with immunoSEQ multiplex PCR; TCRdb's copy has only in-frame clones and lacks some. Of fewer than 8,500 clones listed, around 40% are singletons. The receptor's source is a female BALB/c mouse given C57BL/6 T cells with graft-versus-host disease after an allogeneic hematopoietic cell transplant. Sequencing used skin. The rearrangement uses TRBV13-1 and TRBJ2-5; 7 positions match TRBD1. The DNA read from the CDR3 is TGTGCCAGCAGCTCCGGGACAGAACAAGACACCCAGTAC. Its protein product is CASSSGTEQDTQY. From start to end, the CDR3 is CASSSGTEQDTQYF.